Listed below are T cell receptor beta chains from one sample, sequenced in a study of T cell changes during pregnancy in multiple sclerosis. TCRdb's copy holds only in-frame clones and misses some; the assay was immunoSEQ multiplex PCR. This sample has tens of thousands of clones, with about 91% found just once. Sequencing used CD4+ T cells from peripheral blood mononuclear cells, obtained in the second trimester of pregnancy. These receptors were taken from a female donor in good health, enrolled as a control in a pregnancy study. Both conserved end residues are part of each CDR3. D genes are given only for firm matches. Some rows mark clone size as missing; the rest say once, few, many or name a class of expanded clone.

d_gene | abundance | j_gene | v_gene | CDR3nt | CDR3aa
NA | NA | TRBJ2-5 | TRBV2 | TGTGCCAGCACGGGTTGGGGCGTGACCCAGTACTTC | CASTGWGVTQYF
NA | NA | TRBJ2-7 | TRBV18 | TGTGCCAGCTCACTCGGGACTCCCGGCGCTATATACGAGCAGTACTTC | CASSLGTPGAIYEQYF
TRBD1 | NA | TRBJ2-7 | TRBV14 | TGTGCCAGCAGCCAAGATGGGACAGGTACCTACGAGCAGTACTTC | CASSQDGTGTYEQYF
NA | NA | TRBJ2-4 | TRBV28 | TGTGCCAGCAGTTTCGGAGACAGGGCCAAAAACATTCAGTACTTC | CASSFGDRAKNIQYF
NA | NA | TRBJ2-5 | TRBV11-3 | TGTGCCAGCAGCTTAGCAGGTAGCGGACTTCAAGAGACCCAGTACTTC | CASSLAGSGLQETQYF
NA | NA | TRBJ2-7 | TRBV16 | TGTGCCAGCGGCGGGTCATTCTACGAGCAGTACTTC | CASGGSFYEQYF
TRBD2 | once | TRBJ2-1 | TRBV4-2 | TGTGCCAGCAGCCAAGGGGTAGCGGGGGGAAATGAGCAGTTCTTC | CASSQGVAGGNEQFF
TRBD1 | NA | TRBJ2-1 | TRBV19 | TGTGCCAGCGGGGACAGGCCCCTTGGAGATGAGCAGTTCTTC | CASGDRPLGDEQFF
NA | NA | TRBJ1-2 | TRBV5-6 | TGTGCCAGCAGCTTGGAGGAGGGTTACACCTTC | CASSLEEGYTF
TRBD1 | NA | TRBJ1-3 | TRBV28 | TGTGCCAGCAGCGCCGGGACAGCCTCTGGAAACACCATATATTTT | CASSAGTASGNTIYF
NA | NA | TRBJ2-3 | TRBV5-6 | TGTGCCAGCAGCTCCCGGGACACAGATACGCAGTATTTT | CASSSRDTDTQYF
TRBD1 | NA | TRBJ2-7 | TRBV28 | TGTGCCAGCAGCGGGACAGGGACTACCTACGAGCAGTACTTC | CASSGTGTTYEQYF
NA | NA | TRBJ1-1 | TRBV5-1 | TGCGCCAGCAGCGCCACCGGGACATTTAACACCCAAGCTTTCTTT | CASSATGTFNTQAFF
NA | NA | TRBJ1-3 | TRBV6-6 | TGTGCCACCCGGAGGGCCGTGGCTGGAAACACCATATATTTT | CATRRAVAGNTIYF
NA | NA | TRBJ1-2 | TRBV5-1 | TGCGCCAGCATCCCGACCCCGGGGAGAGAATATGGCTACACCTTC | CASIPTPGREYGYTF
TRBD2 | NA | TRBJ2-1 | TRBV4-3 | TGCGCCAGCAGCCTAAGCGGGAGAGTTTACAATGAGCAGTTCTTC | CASSLSGRVYNEQFF
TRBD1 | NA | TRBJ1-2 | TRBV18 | TGTGCCAGCTCACCAAGACAGGGGGCAGCGGGCTATGGCTACACCTTC | CASSPRQGAAGYGYTF
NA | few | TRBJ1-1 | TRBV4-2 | TGTGCCAGCAGCCAAGAAAGTGGGGCATACACTGAAGCTTTCTTT | CASSQESGAYTEAFF
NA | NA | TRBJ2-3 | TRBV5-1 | TGCGCCAGCAGCTTTGCGGGCAGCACAGATACGCAGTATTTT | CASSFAGSTDTQYF
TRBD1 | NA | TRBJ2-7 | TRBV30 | TGTGCCTGGAGTACAGGGGACACCTACGAGCAGTACTTC | CAWSTGDTYEQYF
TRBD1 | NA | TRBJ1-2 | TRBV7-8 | TGTGCCAGCAGCTACACAGGGGAAGGTGGCTACACCTTC | CASSYTGEGGYTF
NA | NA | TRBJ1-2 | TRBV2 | TGTGCCAGCAGGCACAGGGCCCTTAACTATGGCTACACCTTC | CASRHRALNYGYTF
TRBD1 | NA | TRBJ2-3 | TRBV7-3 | TGTGCCAGCAGCTTAACCGGACAGGGTCCAGATACGCAGTATTTT | CASSLTGQGPDTQYF
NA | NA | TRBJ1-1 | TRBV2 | TGTGCCAGCACCCAATTGAGGGAAATGAACACTGAAGCTTTCTTT | CASTQLREMNTEAFF
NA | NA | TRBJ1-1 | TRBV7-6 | TGTGCCAGCAGCCCCAGACAGAACACTGAAGCTTTCTTT | CASSPRQNTEAFF
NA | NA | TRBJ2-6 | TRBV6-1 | TGTGCCAGCAGGGGCCGGAGGGCTGGGGCCAACGTCCTGACTTTC | CASRGRRAGANVLTF
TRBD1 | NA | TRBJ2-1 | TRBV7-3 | TGTGCCAGCAGCCAAGACAGGGCCAATGAGCAGTTCTTC | CASSQDRANEQFF
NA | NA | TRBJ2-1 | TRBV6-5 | TGTGCCAGCAGTTACTCTAGGGTAGCGGTGTACAATGAGCAGTTCTTC | CASSYSRVAVYNEQFF
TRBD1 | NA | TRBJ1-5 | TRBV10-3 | TGTGCCATCAGTGAGTCTTGGGCAGGGGGCGATCAGCCCCAGCATTTT | CAISESWAGGDQPQHF
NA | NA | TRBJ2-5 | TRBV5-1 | TGCGCCAGCAGCTTGGGGTGGGTGGGCCAGGAGACCCAGTACTTC | CASSLGWVGQETQYF
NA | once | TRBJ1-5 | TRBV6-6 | TGTGCCAGCAGTTACTCAGAGCAGCCCCAGCATTTT | CASSYSEQPQHF
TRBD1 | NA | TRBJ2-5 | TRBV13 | TGTGCCAGCAGCTTAATGCAGGGGGAATGGGGAGAGACCCAGTACTTC | CASSLMQGEWGETQYF
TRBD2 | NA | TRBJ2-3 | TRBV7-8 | TGTGCCAGCAGCCAGTTAGCGGGAGGGCGGGCAGATACGCAGTATTTT | CASSQLAGGRADTQYF
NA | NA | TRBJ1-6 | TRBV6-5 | TGTGCCAGCAGTTACCCACAGGTTTCACCCCTCCACTTT | CASSYPQVSPLHF
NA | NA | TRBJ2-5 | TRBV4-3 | TGCGCCAGCAGCCAAATGGCCAGCGTTGGATGGGAGACCCAGTACTTC | CASSQMASVGWETQYF
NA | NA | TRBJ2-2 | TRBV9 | TGTGCCAGCAGCGTAGGGGCAGCTCAGGCCGGGGAGCTGTTTTTT | CASSVGAAQAGELFF
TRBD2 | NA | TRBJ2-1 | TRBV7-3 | TGTGCCAGCAGCTCCTCCGGGACTACCGACAATGAGCAGTTCTTC | CASSSSGTTDNEQFF
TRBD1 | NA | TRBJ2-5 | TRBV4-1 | TGCGCCAGCAGCCAGCCGACAGGGCTCGGGGAGACCCAGTACTTC | CASSQPTGLGETQYF
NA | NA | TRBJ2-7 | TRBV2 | TGTGCCAGCCGTGGAGCAGGGATCGGGGGCGAGCAGTACTTC | CASRGAGIGGEQYF
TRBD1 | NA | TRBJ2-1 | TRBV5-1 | TGCGCCAGCAGCTTAACAACGGGACAGGGCTACAATGAGCAGTTCTTC | CASSLTTGQGYNEQFF
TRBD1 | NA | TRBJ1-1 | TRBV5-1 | TGCGCCAGCAGCCTAACAGGGGGGACTGAAGCTTTCTTT | CASSLTGGTEAFF
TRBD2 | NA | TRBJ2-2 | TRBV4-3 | TGCGCCAGCAGCCATGGGAGGTCGGGGGGTCGCAACACCGGGGAGCTGTTTTTT | CASSHGRSGGRNTGELFF
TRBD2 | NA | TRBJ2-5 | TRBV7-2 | TGTGCCAGCAGCTTAGCGGCTAGCGGAAAAGAGACCCAGTACTTC | CASSLAASGKETQYF
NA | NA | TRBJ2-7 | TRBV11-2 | TGTGCCAGCAGCTTAGATGCTCGCTTTCCTTCCGGCGAGCAGTACTTC | CASSLDARFPSGEQYF
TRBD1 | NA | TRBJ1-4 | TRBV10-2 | TGCGCCAGCACTTTCGGACAGGGAGGAAAACTGTTTTTT | CASTFGQGGKLFF
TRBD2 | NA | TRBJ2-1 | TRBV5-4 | TGTGCCAGCAGCTTAGGGACTAGCGGGGTATACAATGAGCAGTTCTTC | CASSLGTSGVYNEQFF
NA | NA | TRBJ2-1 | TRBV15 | TGTGCCACCAGCAGAGATTTTAACAATGAGCAGTTCTTC | CATSRDFNNEQFF
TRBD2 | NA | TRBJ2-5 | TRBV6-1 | TGTGCCAGCAGTGAAGTTATTCGGGCGGGAGGGTTAGAGACCCAGTACTTC | CASSEVIRAGGLETQYF
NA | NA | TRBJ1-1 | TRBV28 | TGTGCCAGCATGAGGTCCCTGAACACTGAAGCTTTCTTT | CASMRSLNTEAFF
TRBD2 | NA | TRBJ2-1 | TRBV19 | TGTGCCAGTAGTATGGGACTAGCACCAAACAATGAGCAGTTCTTC | CASSMGLAPNNEQFF
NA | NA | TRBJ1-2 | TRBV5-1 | TGCGCCAGCAGCTTGGGCGTAGGCGGCTATGGCTACACCTTC | CASSLGVGGYGYTF
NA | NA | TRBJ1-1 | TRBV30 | TGTGCCTGGAGTCCCGGGGGGAGCGGAGCTTTCTTT | CAWSPGGSGAFF
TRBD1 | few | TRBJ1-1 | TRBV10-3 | TGTGCCATCAGTGAGTCTTACAGGGGCACTGAAGCTTTCTTT | CAISESYRGTEAFF
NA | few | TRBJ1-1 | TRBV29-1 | TGCAGCGTTGACGTTAGGGCCAGGGGAAGGACTGAAGCTTTCTTT | CSVDVRARGRTEAFF
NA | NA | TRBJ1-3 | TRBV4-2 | TGTGCCAGCAGCCAAGTAGCTGGTGGTGGAAACACCATATATTTT | CASSQVAGGGNTIYF
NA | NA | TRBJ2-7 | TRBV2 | TGTGCCAGCAGCAGGGAAAGTGCAGGCGAGCAGTACTTC | CASSRESAGEQYF
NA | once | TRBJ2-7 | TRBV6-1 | TGTGCCAGCAGTGGGGGAATGGACAGCTCCTACGAGCAGTACTTC | CASSGGMDSSYEQYF
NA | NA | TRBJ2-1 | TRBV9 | TGTGCCAGCAGCGACCCGCGGGACCAGGTACAGCAGTTCTTC | CASSDPRDQVQQFF
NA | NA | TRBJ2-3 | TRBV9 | TGTGCCAGCAACCCGGGGCGGGAAACAGATACGCAGTATTTT | CASNPGRETDTQYF